The 28 T cell receptor beta chains presented below share a single source sample, sequenced in a study of T cell repertoires in cytomegalovirus infection. Antigen specificity for these receptors is unknown. TCRdb re-analysed the reads in MiXCR, keeping a single row per CDR3 protein. The sample includes about 890,000 distinct CDR3 sequences, about a third of them seen just once. The source material was cultured CD8+ T cells from PBMCs, sampled from culture after CMV antigen stimulation. The source is a human donor in good health (CMV status not recorded). Some clones in this sample may be carry-over from other donors' samples.

CDR3 sequence: CASSYPPGLENTDTQYF. The CDR3 nucleotides are TGTGCCAGCAGTTACCCCCCGGGACTCGAAAACACAGATACGCAGTATTTT. The rearrangement joins TRBV6-5 to TRBJ2-3; possibly TRBD2 for D (6 bases). This CDR3 region has 17 residues. Germline V gives CDR1 MNHEY, CDR2 SVGAGI. Trimming took 2 bases from V and 2 from J, leaving 17 bases between them.

This chain connects TRBV5-5 to TRBJ2-3; 13 positions match TRBD2. After removal of 4 bases from V and 2 bases from J, the junction contained 10 bases not matched to a gene. The CDR3 is made up of 18 amino acids. Germline CDR1 is SGHKS and CDR2 is YYEKEE (reference sequence). CDR3 sequence: CASSPGLAGDRNTDTQYF. The CDR3 nucleotides are TGTGCCAGCAGCCCCGGACTAGCGGGGGATCGAAACACAGATACGCAGTATTTT.

Points on this clonotype: A junction boundary mismatches the germline segment, possibly from a read error. V and J are TRBV7-6 and TRBJ2-1, with TRBD2 matching over 9 bases. Germline lookup yields CDR1 SGHVS and CDR2 FNYEAQ. There are 19 residues in the CDR3. The CDR3 bases are TGTGCCAGCAGCTCGCCCTCCCCTAAGGGTCTAGCGGGGCACAATAAGCAGTTCTTC. It translates to CASSSPSPKGLAGHNKQFF.

This clonotype was detected many times. The genes are TRBV4-1 and TRBJ1-6; the D is unclear. The V gene's germline CDR1 is MGHRA and CDR2 YSYEKL. Trimming removed 0 bases at V and 7 bases at J, with 10 bases between. The CDR3 has 15 residues. The CDR3 coding sequence is TGCGCCAGCAGCCAAGAACCGGTGTCCAATTCACCCCTCCACTTT. This sequence encodes CASSQEPVSNSPLHF.

The rearrangement uses TRBV5-6 and TRBJ1-4; 10 bases agree with TRBD1. Germline V gene data show CDR1 as SGHDT and CDR2 as YYEEEE. After removal of 2 bases from V and 9 bases from J, the junction contained 4 bases not matched to a gene. CDR3 length: 14 residues. The CDR3 region is CASSFGTGVQKLFF. CDR3 nucleotides: TGTGCCAGCAGCTTTGGGACAGGGGTGCAAAAACTGTTTTTT.

This clonotype has at least ten counts. The chain couples TRBV7-6 to TRBJ2-1; D possibly matches TRBD1 or TRBD2 (6 bases each). V lost 0 bases to trimming and J lost 8 bases, with 20 bases between them. The CDR3 totals 17 residues. Germline V gene lookup returns CDR1 SGHVS and CDR2 FNYEAQ. The DNA for the CDR3 is TGTGCCAGCAGCTTAGCCTCTCCAGAGAGGGGGGTCCATGAGCAGTTCTTC. It specifies CASSLASPERGVHEQFF.

The chain recombines TRBV7-9 with TRBJ2-5; D not certain. V was pared by 5 bases and J by 3 bases, with 10 bases between. CDR1 is SEHNR, CDR2 FQNEAQ, per germline (reference sequence). The CDR3 sequence is 13 residues long. The CDR3 DNA reads TGTGCCAGCAGCCAAGGGCCTGAAGAGACCCAGTACTTC. This encodes CASSQGPEETQYF.

The chain uses TRBV2 and TRBJ1-2, with D maybe TRBD1 (5 bases). Trimming stripped 4 bases from V and 3 bases from J, with 15 bases between. The CDR3 sequence is 15 residues long. Germline CDR1 SNHLY, CDR2 FYNNEI. In nucleotides, the CDR3 is TGTGCCAGCAGTGCCGGGACGGCGTTGGACTATGGCTACACCTTC. Translating gives CASSAGTALDYGYTF.

This clonotype was found many times. The V gene is TRBV12-3 or TRBV12-4, the J gene TRBJ1-2; D may be TRBD1 (6 bases). The CDR3 covers 12 residues. Trimming took off 4 bases at V and 9 bases at J, with 12 bases between the two ends. Written as DNA, the CDR3 is TGTGCCAGCAGTTCTACAGGGAGTAGCTACACCTTC. Protein sequence: CASSSTGSSYTF.

The genes are TRBV29-1 and TRBJ2-1; tentatively, D is TRBD1 (6 bases). V lost 1 base to trimming and J lost 3 bases, with 13 bases between them. Germline V gives CDR1 SQVTM, CDR2 ANQGSEA. The CDR3 is 15 amino acids. CDR3 residues: CSVEGVQGLYNEQFF. The CDR3 DNA reads as TGCAGCGTTGAAGGGGTACAGGGTCTCTACAATGAGCAGTTCTTC.

CDR3 loop: CASSYSRSRTSTDTQYF. DNA of the CDR3: TGTGCCAGCAGTTACTCGAGGTCCAGAACTAGCACAGATACGCAGTATTTT. The chain combines TRBV6-6 with TRBJ2-3; no definite D call. CDR3 length: 17 amino acids. V lost 0 bases, J lost 0 bases, and 13 bases lay in between. Germline CDR1 reads MNHNY; CDR2 reads SVGAGI (reference sequence).

The rearrangement uses TRBV6-6 and TRBJ2-6, with unresolved D. CDR3 size: 17 residues. Trimming removed 2 bases at V and 2 bases at J, with 13 bases between. The V gene's germline CDR1 is MNHNY and CDR2 SVGAGI (reference sequence). CDR3 sequence reads: CASSYRAGLPGANVLTF. The CDR3 region has the DNA TGTGCCAGCAGTTACAGGGCTGGCCTCCCTGGGGCCAACGTCCTGACTTTC.

The V call is TRBV9, the J call TRBJ1-5; no definite D call. The V and J ends lost 0 bases and 5 bases respectively, with 9 bases between them. Germline CDR1 is SGDLS and CDR2 is YYNGEE. This CDR3 region has 14 residues. The CDR3 is CASSVASDHQPQHF. Written as DNA, the CDR3 is TGTGCCAGCAGCGTAGCCTCCGATCATCAGCCCCAGCATTTT.

This clonotype was counted a few times. The V gene is TRBV14, the J gene TRBJ1-6, with D unclear. Germline CDR1 SGHDN, CDR2 FVKESK. Trimming stripped 4 bases from V and 0 bases from J, with 13 bases between. There are 17 residues in the CDR3. The CDR3 DNA sequence: TGTGCCAGCAGCCCCGGGCCAAAGGGCTCCTATAATTCACCCCTCCACTTT. Translated, it gives CASSPGPKGSYNSPLHF.

This chain joins TRBV7-9 and TRBJ1-2; D is unclear. CDR1 and CDR2 from the germline V gene are SEHNR and FQNEAQ (reference sequence). The CDR3 runs to 14 residues. The germline V and J ends were trimmed by 0 bases and 6 bases, with 11 bases remaining between them. CDR3 DNA sequence: TGTGCCAGCAGCTTAGCTCAGGTCGTAGATGGCTACACCTTC. Protein product: CASSLAQVVDGYTF.

Comments on this clonotype: Being one base from a much bigger clone, this may be a read error. V and J are TRBV7-8 and TRBJ1-5; TRBD1 matches 8 bases. The CDR3 has 15 residues. J lost 4 bases, V lost 6 bases, and 8 bases had no gene match. Germline loops: CDR1 SGHVS, CDR2 FQNEAQ. The CDR3 DNA reads TGTGCCAGCAGGTCTAGGACAGGGAATAATCAGCCCCAGCATTTT. Translation gives CASRSRTGNNQPQHF.

In this sample, this clonotype turned up a few times. The rearrangement links TRBV6-2 or TRBV6-3 to TRBJ1-1, with D possibly TRBD1 on 6 matching bases. Deletions cut 2 bases from V and 0 bases from J, with 13 bases between. The germline V gene encodes CDR1 MNHEY and CDR2 SVGEGT. The CDR3 loop spans 16 amino acids. The DNA for the CDR3 is TGTGCCAGCAGTTACCACAGGGAGTCCGTGAACACTGAAGCTTTCTTT. It translates to CASSYHRESVNTEAFF.

The chain combines TRBV6-2 or TRBV6-3 with TRBJ2-2; the D gene could be TRBD1 or TRBD2 (7 bases each). Germline CDR1 reads MNHEY; CDR2 reads SVGEGT. The CDR3 covers 16 residues. Deletions cut 8 bases from V and 5 bases from J, with 21 bases between. The CDR3 reads CASSYQGGARTGELFF. In nucleotides, the CDR3 is TGTGCCAGCTCCTACCAGGGGGGGGCGCGGACCGGGGAGCTGTTTTTT.

In this sample, this clonotype turned up a few times. The V and J genes are TRBV24-1 and TRBJ1-1; D call uncertain. The V end lost 4 bases, the J end lost 2 bases, and 13 bases lay between the germline ends. Germline V gene data show CDR1 as KGHDR and CDR2 as SFDVKD. The CDR3 runs 15 residues. CDR3 sequence (DNA): TGTGCCACCAGTGAGTCCGATCCGCTAAACACTGAAGCTTTCTTT. Translation gives CATSESDPLNTEAFF.

This clonotype was observed a few times. This chain connects TRBV2 to TRBJ2-3; 7 bases map to TRBD2. Germline V lookup: CDR1 SNHLY, CDR2 FYNNEI. V lost 7 bases to trimming and J lost 0 bases; unmatched junction nucleotides: 4. This CDR3 is built from 14 residues. CDR3 loop: CASTPAGSTDTQYF. The CDR3, as DNA: TGTGCCAGCACCCCAGCGGGGAGCACAGATACGCAGTATTTT.

This clonotype came up a few times. The chain has TRBV4-3 and TRBJ2-2; 7 bases align to TRBD2. V dropped 7 bases and J dropped 4; count of bases not matched to a gene: 3. From germline, CDR1 is LGHNA and CDR2 YSLEER. The CDR3 spans 13 residues. Here the CDR3 reads CASTGGGTGELFF. The CDR3 DNA reads TGCGCCAGCACGGGGGGAGGCACCGGGGAGCTGTTTTTT.

The chain recombines TRBV19 with TRBJ2-3, with D unresolved. The germline CDR1 and CDR2 sequences are LNHDA and SQIVND (reference sequence). V shed 10 bases and J shed 2 bases, with 4 bases lying between them. This CDR3 spans 10 amino acids. CDR3: CATSTDTQYF. The CDR3 nucleotides read TGTGCCACCTCCACAGATACGCAGTATTTT.

This clonotype was seen ten or more times. V is TRBV7-9 and J is TRBJ2-7, with a possible D match to TRBD1 (6 bases). V dropped 5 bases and J dropped 4 bases, with 30 bases sitting between them. Germline V gene lookup returns CDR1 SEHNR and CDR2 FQNEAQ (reference sequence). The CDR3 consists of 19 residues. The CDR3 DNA follows: TGTGCCAGCAGCGACGACAGGCTAGGAGTTAGGATCCCCTCTTACGAGCAGTACGTC. This gives the protein CASSDDRLGVRIPSYEQYV.

The chain carries TRBV19 and TRBJ2-7; D gene ambiguous. This CDR3 comprises 12 residues. The germline CDR1 and CDR2 sequences are LNHDA and SQIVND (reference sequence). CDR3 in DNA: TGTTCCTCTAGGCCCTCGGTTCACGAGCAGTACTTC. Residues: CSSRPSVHEQYF.

This chain joins TRBV29-1 and TRBJ2-1, with D uncertain. CDR1 is SQVTM and CDR2 is ANQGSEA in the germline V gene. The CDR3 spans 14 residues. Trimming shortened V by 1 base and J by 2 bases, and 9 bases separated the two germline ends. CDR3 coding DNA: TGCAGCGTTGAAGTGGCAAGAGCCTACAATGAGCAGTTCTTC. Translated: CSVEVARAYNEQFF.

The rearrangement uses TRBV6-5 and TRBJ1-1; D ambiguous. The CDR3 consists of 17 residues. The germline V and J ends were trimmed by 4 bases and 0 bases, with 18 bases remaining between them. Germline assignment: CDR1 MNHEY and CDR2 SVGAGI. CDR3 residues: CASSSLPLLTVNTEAFF. The CDR3 bases are TGTGCCAGCAGTTCCTTACCATTACTGACGGTGAACACTGAAGCTTTCTTT.

This clonotype has only a few counts. The CDR3 DNA follows: TGTGCCAGCAGCTTAGTTCCGGTCAATCAGCCCCAGCATTTT. This codes for CASSLVPVNQPQHF. This chain connects TRBV7-8 to TRBJ1-5; D not certain. The CDR3 extends over 14 amino acids. Germline CDR1 reads SGHVS; CDR2 reads FQNEAQ. Deletions cut 1 base from V and 3 bases from J, with 7 bases between.

A remark on this clonotype: Relative to the germline gene, one junction end is altered; a read error may explain this. The chain combines TRBV6-5 with TRBJ1-5; unclear D gene. The CDR3 contains 13 residues. Germline loops: CDR1 MNHEY, CDR2 SVGAGI. The CDR3 loop is CASGYSNPGPQHF. The CDR3 DNA reads as TGTGCCAGCGGTTACTCGAACCCGGGGCCCCAGCATTTT.